The clone carrying this T cell receptor beta chain was recorded once. The target antigen is unknown. This sample was taken from a study of memory CD4+ T cells and cytomegalovirus serostatus. The wider study: Healthy Belgian adult donors included about nine CMV-positive and around 25 CMV-negative people.

The method was immunoSEQ multiplex PCR; TCRdb's version includes in-frame clones alone and lacks a portion of them. In the table there are 55,000 to 65,000 clones, around 80% of which are singletons. The sort gate was single viable CD3+CD4+CD8-CD45RO+ cells for memory CD4+ T cells. Serostatus was set by detecting CMV pp150, pp28, p38, p52 IgG. Study observations and caveats: Suggested: most of the CMV-linked TCR signature lies in CD4+ memory cells.

This receptor was obtained from an adult in good health and CMV-seronegative. Input material: memory CD4+ T cells from blood.

CDR3 amino acids: CASSQGQGNQPQHF. CDR3 bases: TGCGCCAGCAGCCAGGGACAGGGAAATCAGCCCCAGCATTTT. The rearrangement joins TRBV5-1 to TRBJ1-5, with 9 bases aligning to TRBD1. Germline values: CDR1 SGHRS, CDR2 YFSETQ. CDR3 length: 14 residues. Trimming removed 4 bases from V and 4 bases from J; junction bases left unmatched: 3. Looking up the rest from reference TRBV5-1 and TRBJ1-5 gives the full variable domain: KAGVTQTPRYLIKTRGQQVTLSCSPISGHRSVSWYQQTPGQGLQFLFEYFSETQRNKGNFPGRFSGRQFSNSRSEMNVSTLELGDSALYLCASSQGQGNQPQHFGDGTRLSIL.